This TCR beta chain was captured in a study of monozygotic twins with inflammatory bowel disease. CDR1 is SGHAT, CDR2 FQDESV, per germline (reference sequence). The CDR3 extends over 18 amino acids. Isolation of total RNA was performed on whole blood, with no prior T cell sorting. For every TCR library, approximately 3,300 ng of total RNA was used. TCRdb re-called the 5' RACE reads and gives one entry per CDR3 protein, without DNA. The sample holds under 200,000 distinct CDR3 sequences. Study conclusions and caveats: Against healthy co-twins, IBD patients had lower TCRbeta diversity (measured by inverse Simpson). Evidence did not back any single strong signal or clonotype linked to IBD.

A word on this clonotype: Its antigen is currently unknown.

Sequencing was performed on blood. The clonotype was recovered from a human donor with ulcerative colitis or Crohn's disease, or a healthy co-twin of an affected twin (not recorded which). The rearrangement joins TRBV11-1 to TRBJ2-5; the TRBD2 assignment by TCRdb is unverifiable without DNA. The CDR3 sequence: CASSLGLAAPGSQETQYF. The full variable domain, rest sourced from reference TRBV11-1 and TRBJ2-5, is EAEVAQSPRYKITEKSQAVAFWCDPISGHATLYWYRQILGQGPELLVQFQDESVVDDSQLPKDRFSAERLKGVDSTLKIQPAELGDSAMYLCASSLGLAAPGSQETQYFGPGTRLLVL.